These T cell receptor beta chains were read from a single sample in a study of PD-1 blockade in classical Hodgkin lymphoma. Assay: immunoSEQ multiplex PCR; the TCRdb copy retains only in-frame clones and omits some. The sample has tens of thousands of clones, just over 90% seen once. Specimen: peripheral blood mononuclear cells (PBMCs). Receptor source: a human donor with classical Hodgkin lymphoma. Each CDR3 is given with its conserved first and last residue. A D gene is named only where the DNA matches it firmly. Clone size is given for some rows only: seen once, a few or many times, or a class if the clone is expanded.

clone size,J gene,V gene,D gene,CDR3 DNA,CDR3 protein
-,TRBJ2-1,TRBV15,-,TGTGCCACCAGCAGTAGGACTGGCAATGAGCAGTTCTTC,CATSSRTGNEQFF
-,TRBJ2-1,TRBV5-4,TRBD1,TGTGCCAGCAGCCTGACAGGGGGCCCCCTTGGGAATGAGCAGTTCTTC,CASSLTGGPLGNEQFF
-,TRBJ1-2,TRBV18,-,TGTGCCAGCTCACCACCGAACGAAGCGCCCGGAGCCTATGGCTACACCTTC,CASSPPNEAPGAYGYTF
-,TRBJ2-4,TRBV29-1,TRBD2,TGCAGCGTGCGGGGGGCCCATCAGTACTTC,CSVRGAHQYF
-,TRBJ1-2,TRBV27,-,TGTGCCAGCAGTTTTAGGGACGGGACTAACTATGGCTACACCTTC,CASSFRDGTNYGYTF
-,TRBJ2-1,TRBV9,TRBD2,TGTGCCTCGACGCTTTTGGCGGGAGAGTACAATGAGCAGTTCTTC,CASTLLAGEYNEQFF
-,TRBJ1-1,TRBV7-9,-,TGTGCCAGCAGCTTAGAAAGCGGGATGAACACTGAAGCTTTCTTT,CASSLESGMNTEAFF
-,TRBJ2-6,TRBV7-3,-,TGTGCCAGCAGCTTAGAGTTCTGGCGGGCGGCTAGCTCTGGGGCCAACGTCCTGACTTTC,CASSLEFWRAASSGANVLTF
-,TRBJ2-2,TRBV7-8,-,TGTGCCAGCAGCCTAGACACCGGGGAGCTGTTTTTT,CASSLDTGELFF
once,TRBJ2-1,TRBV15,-,TGTGCCACCAGCACGGGGCCCAATGAGCAGTTCTTC,CATSTGPNEQFF
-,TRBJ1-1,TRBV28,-,TGTGCCAGCAGTTTGGGGAACACTGAAGCTTTCTTT,CASSLGNTEAFF
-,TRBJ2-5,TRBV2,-,TGTGCCAGCAGTGAATCACGCACGTACCAAGAGACCCAGTACTTC,CASSESRTYQETQYF
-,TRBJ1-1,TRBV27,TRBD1,TGTGCCAGCAGTTTTGGACAGGGGTCGAACACTGAAGCTTTCTTT,CASSFGQGSNTEAFF
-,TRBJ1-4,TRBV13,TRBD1,TGTGCCAGCAGCTTATCAGGGGGTAATGAAAAACTGTTTTTT,CASSLSGGNEKLFF
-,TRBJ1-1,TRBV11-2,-,TGTGCCAGCAGCCCCAGGGTGAACACTGAAGCTTTCTTT,CASSPRVNTEAFF
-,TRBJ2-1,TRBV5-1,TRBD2,TGCGCCAGCAGCTTGGCCTCGTCGAGCGGGAGGATCAATGAGCAGTTCTTC,CASSLASSSGRINEQFF
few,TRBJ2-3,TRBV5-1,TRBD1,TGCGCCAGCAGCTTGGCCTTGGACAGGGGAGATACGCAGTATTTT,CASSLALDRGDTQYF
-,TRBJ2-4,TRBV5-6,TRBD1,TGTGCCAGCAGCTTCCGTGACAGGGGAATGGTTCAGTACTTC,CASSFRDRGMVQYF
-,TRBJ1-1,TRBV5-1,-,TGCGCCAGCAGCTTCTCCCGGACAGATATCCCCCTGGTTGAAGCTTTCTTT,CASSFSRTDIPLVEAFF
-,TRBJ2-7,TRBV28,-,TGTGCCAGCAGAACACACAGGGTCCTCTACGAGCAGTACTTC,CASRTHRVLYEQYF
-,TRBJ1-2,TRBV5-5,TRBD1,TGTGCCAGCAGCTCGGGACAGAACTATGGCTACACCTTC,CASSSGQNYGYTF